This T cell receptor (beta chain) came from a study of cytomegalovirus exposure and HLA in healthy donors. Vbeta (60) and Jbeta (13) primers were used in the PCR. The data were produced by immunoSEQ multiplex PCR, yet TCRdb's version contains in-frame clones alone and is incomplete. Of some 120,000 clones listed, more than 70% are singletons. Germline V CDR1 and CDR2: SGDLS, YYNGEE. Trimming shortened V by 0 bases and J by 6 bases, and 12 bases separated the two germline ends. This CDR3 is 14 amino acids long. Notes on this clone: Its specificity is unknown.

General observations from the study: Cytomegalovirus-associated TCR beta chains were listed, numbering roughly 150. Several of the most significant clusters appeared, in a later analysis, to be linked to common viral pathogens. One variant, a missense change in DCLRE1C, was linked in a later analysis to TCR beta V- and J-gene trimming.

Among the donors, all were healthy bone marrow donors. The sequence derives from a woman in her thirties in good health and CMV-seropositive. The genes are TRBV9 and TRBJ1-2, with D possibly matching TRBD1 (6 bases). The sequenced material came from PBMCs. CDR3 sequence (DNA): TGTGCCAGCAGCGTAGCCCCAGGGGTTCATGGCTACACCTTC. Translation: CASSVAPGVHGYTF.